Listed below are T cell receptor beta chains from one sample, sequenced in a study of graft-versus-host responses after intestinal transplantation. No antigen is known for these receptors. TCRdb's copy holds only in-frame clones and misses some; the assay was immunoSEQ multiplex PCR. The sample holds more than 90,000 clones, approximately 93% seen once. The sequencing here drew on unstimulated CD8+ T cells sorted from spleen or lymph node cells, taken before transplant. These receptors were taken from a human donor who was the organ donor for an intestinal transplant. CDR3s include the opening cysteine and the closing phenylalanine or tryptophan. A D gene is named only where the DNA matches it firmly. Clone size is stated in some rows and not others, as once, few, many or a class when expanded.

v_call,clone_size,j_call,d_call,cdr3_aa,cdr3_nt
TRBV28,.,TRBJ2-4,.,CASSFPGRVTKNIQYF,TGTGCCAGCAGTTTCCCCGGGCGGGTGACCAAAAACATTCAGTACTTC
TRBV6-5,few,TRBJ1-4,.,CASSRATNEKLFF,TGTGCCAGCAGTCGAGCAACTAATGAAAAACTGTTTTTT
TRBV19,.,TRBJ2-1,.,CASSIPYNEQFF,TGTGCCAGTAGTATACCCTACAATGAGCAGTTCTTC
TRBV7-3,.,TRBJ2-1,.,CASSWGPGSNEQFF,TGTGCCAGCAGCTGGGGACCAGGCAGCAATGAGCAGTTCTTC
TRBV27,.,TRBJ2-1,.,CASNPVQDPRGEQFF,TGTGCCAGCAACCCAGTGCAGGACCCACGGGGAGAGCAGTTCTTC
TRBV29-1,.,TRBJ2-5,.,CSVEGGRETQYF,TGCAGCGTTGAAGGTGGGAGGGAGACCCAGTACTTC
TRBV30,.,TRBJ2-3,.,CAWSEGFTDTQYF,TGTGCCTGGAGTGAGGGATTCACAGATACGCAGTATTTT
TRBV7-9,.,TRBJ2-1,.,CASSLVQGASYYNEQFF,TGTGCCAGCAGCTTAGTGCAGGGTGCCTCTTACTACAATGAGCAGTTCTTC
TRBV11-2,.,TRBJ2-7,.,CASSLDNYEQYF,TGTGCCAGCAGCTTAGATAACTACGAGCAGTACTTC
TRBV19,.,TRBJ2-1,TRBD2,CASSNGLAGRYNEQFF,TGTGCCAGTAGTAACGGCCTAGCGGGAAGGTACAATGAGCAGTTCTTC
TRBV6-1,.,TRBJ2-1,TRBD1,CASRRQGRNEQFF,TGTGCCAGCAGGAGACAGGGGCGCAATGAGCAGTTCTTC
TRBV5-6,.,TRBJ2-1,.,CASSLLLNEQFF,TGTGCCAGCAGCTTGTTGCTGAATGAGCAGTTCTTC
TRBV4-3,.,TRBJ1-2,.,CASSQDRANYGYTF,TGCGCCAGCAGCCAAGATAGAGCTAACTATGGCTACACCTTC
TRBV19,once,TRBJ2-7,.,CASSIRWESFYEQYF,TGTGCCAGTAGTATTAGGTGGGAGTCTTTTTACGAGCAGTACTTC
TRBV6-5,.,TRBJ2-2,.,CASFPRSMNTGELFF,TGTGCCAGCTTCCCCAGAAGCATGAACACCGGGGAGCTGTTTTTT
TRBV27,.,TRBJ2-2,.,CASRPWAGWAGELFF,TGTGCCAGCAGGCCCTGGGCGGGATGGGCCGGGGAGCTGTTTTTT